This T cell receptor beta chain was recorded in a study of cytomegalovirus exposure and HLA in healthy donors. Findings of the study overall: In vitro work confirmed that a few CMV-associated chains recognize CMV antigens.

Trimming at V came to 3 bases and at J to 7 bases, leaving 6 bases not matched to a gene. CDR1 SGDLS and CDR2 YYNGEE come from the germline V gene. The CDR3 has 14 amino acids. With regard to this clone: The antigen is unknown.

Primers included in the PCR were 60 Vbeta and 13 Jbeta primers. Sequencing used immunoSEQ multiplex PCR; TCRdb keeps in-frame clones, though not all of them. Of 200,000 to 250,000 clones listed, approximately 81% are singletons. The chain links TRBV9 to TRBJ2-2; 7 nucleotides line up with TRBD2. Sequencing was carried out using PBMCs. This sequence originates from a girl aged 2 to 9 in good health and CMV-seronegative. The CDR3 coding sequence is TGTGCCAGCAGCGATTGGGGGGGTAGCGGGGAGCTGTTTTTT. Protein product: CASSDWGGSGELFF.